A single sample gave rise to the 28 T cell receptor beta chains below, sequenced in a study of blood T cell repertoires in COVID-19. Measured with immunoSEQ multiplex PCR; TCRdb has only the in-frame clones, and not every one. The profile shows 280,000 or so clones, around 86% of them singletons. Material: peripheral blood. The receptors were sampled from a woman aged 25 to 39 who had recovered from COVID-19.

The table lists this clone with a count of one. This chain links TRBV18 with TRBJ1-1; TRBD1 matches at 7 bases. The junction had 10 bases not matched to a gene; V was cut back by 0 bases and J by 0 bases. Germline V gene lookup returns CDR1 KGHSH and CDR2 LQKENI. CDR3 length equals 18 residues. The CDR3 region is CASSPPQRPGQLNTEAFF. The CDR3 DNA reads as TGTGCCAGCTCACCACCGCAGAGGCCGGGACAGTTGAACACTGAAGCTTTCTTT.

This chain joins TRBV4-1 and TRBJ2-1, with TRBD2 matching over 10 bases. CDR1 and CDR2 (germline): MGHRA, YSYEKL. V dropped 1 base and J dropped 7; count of bases not matched to a gene: 4. The CDR3 has 15 amino acids. In DNA form, the CDR3 reads TGCGCCAGCAGCCAAGTCGGACTAGCGGCGAATGAGCAGTTCTTC. This encodes CASSQVGLAANEQFF.

Points on this clone: This sample also contains other DNA sequences that code for the same CDR3. The chain combines TRBV5-1 with TRBJ2-5, with 8 nucleotides matching TRBD1. Per germline, CDR1 SGHRS and CDR2 YFSETQ. Germline trimming cut 4 bases from V and 4 bases from J; bases unmatched to any gene: 3. The CDR3 contains 13 residues. CDR3 nucleotides: TGCGCCAGCAGCGGTGGACAGGGAGAGACCCAGTACTTC. This encodes CASSGGQGETQYF.

CDR3 nucleotide sequence: TGTGCTAGTGGTTCCCCACAGAGAGTTAGCACAGATACGCAGTATTTT. It translates to CASGSPQRVSTDTQYF. This chain joins TRBV12-5 and TRBJ2-3; D gene unclear. From germline, CDR1 is LGHNT and CDR2 FRNRAP. The V end was cut by 4 bases, the J end by 0 bases, with 14 bases between. The CDR3 sequence is 16 residues long.

The gene calls are TRBV2 and TRBJ2-5; 9 bases agree with TRBD1. The length of the CDR3 is 17 residues. CDR1 SNHLY and CDR2 FYNNEI come from the germline V gene. Trimming removed 6 bases from V and 5 bases from J; junction bases left unmatched: 16. CDR3 coding DNA: TGTGCCAGCAGGTCGCGACCAGAAACAGGGGGCAGGGAGACCCAGTACTTC. It translates to CASRSRPETGGRETQYF.

The chain links TRBV19 to TRBJ1-5; TRBD1 aligns across 8 bases. CDR1 and CDR2 from the germline V gene are LNHDA and SQIVND (reference sequence). Unmatched junction bases numbered 6, after V lost 4 bases and J lost 7 bases. The CDR3 has 14 amino acids. CDR3 coding DNA: TGTGCCAGTAGTACAGGACAGGGCTGGCAGCCCCAGCATTTT. It is translated as CASSTGQGWQPQHF.

This clone appeared a few times. The gene calls are TRBV11-2 and TRBJ2-7; 8 nucleotides line up with TRBD1. Germline CDR1 SGHAT, CDR2 FQNNGV. This CDR3 has 18 amino acids. V trimming: 1 base; J trimming: 3 bases; junction bases outside the gene matches: 14. The CDR3 DNA sequence: TGTGCCAGCAGCTTAGGTCGAATCACCGGGACAGGTGGCTACGAGCAGTACTTC. Its translation: CASSLGRITGTGGYEQYF.

The J gene is TRBJ2-3, the V gene TRBV28, with no clear D. The germline V gene has CDR1 MDHEN and CDR2 SYDVKM. There are 13 residues in the CDR3. The V end was cut by 3 bases, the J end by 10 bases, with 14 bases between. DNA of the CDR3: TGTGCCAGCAGTTTCGGGTTTCATTTAGCGCAGTATTTT. It is translated as CASSFGFHLAQYF.

This rearrangement joins TRBV5-8 to TRBJ2-3; the match to TRBD2 covers 12 bases. V gave up 4 bases and J gave up 1 base; unmatched junction bases: 4. This CDR3 contains 16 residues. Germline assignment: CDR1 SGHTS and CDR2 YDEGEE. DNA of the CDR3: TGTGCCAGCAGCCCTCTAGCGGGGGGGGGCACAGATACGCAGTATTTT. It encodes CASSPLAGGGTDTQYF.

The chain joins TRBV2 to TRBJ2-7; the match to TRBD2 covers 12 bases. CDR3 size: 15 residues. Germline V gene sequence: CDR1 SNHLY, CDR2 FYNNEI. V lost 6 bases and J lost 3; bases outside the gene matches: 6. Here the CDR3 reads CASRGGTSGYYEQYF. CDR3 in DNA: TGTGCCAGCAGGGGCGGGACTAGCGGGTACTACGAGCAGTACTTC.

This chain connects TRBV5-4 to TRBJ1-1, with D maybe TRBD1 (6 bases). Germline CDR1 reads SGHNT; CDR2 reads YYREEE (reference sequence). The CDR3 sequence is 13 residues long. V lost 0 bases to trimming and J lost 3 bases, with 6 bases between them. CDR3: CASSLGQDTEAFF. DNA of the CDR3: TGTGCCAGCAGCTTGGGACAGGACACTGAAGCTTTCTTT. Filled out from reference TRBV5-4 and TRBJ1-1, the complete variable domain reads ETGVTQSPTHLIKTRGQQVTLRCSSQSGHNTVSWYQQALGQGPQFIFQYYREEENGRGNFPPRFSGLQFPNYSSELNVNALELDDSALYLCASSLGQDTEAFFGQGTRLTVV.

V gene TRBV5-4 combines with J gene TRBJ2-7, with D hard to call. The CDR3 has 12 residues. In germline, CDR1 is SGHNT, CDR2 YYREEE (reference sequence). V was pared by 0 bases and J by 7 bases, with 8 bases between. In DNA, the CDR3 is TGTGCCAGCAGCTTGGGACTTGGGGAGCAGTACTTC. Amino acids: CASSLGLGEQYF. Combining the CDR3 with reference TRBV5-4 and TRBJ2-7 gives the whole variable domain ETGVTQSPTHLIKTRGQQVTLRCSSQSGHNTVSWYQQALGQGPQFIFQYYREEENGRGNFPPRFSGLQFPNYSSELNVNALELDDSALYLCASSLGLGEQYFGPGTRLTVT.

The chain links TRBV5-1 to TRBJ2-6; D call uncertain. The CDR3 extends over 15 amino acids. V was trimmed by 4 bases and J by 0 bases, leaving 8 bases between them. Germline lookup yields CDR1 SGHRS and CDR2 YFSETQ. The chain's CDR3 is CASSPASSGANVLTF. CDR3 coding DNA: TGCGCCAGCAGCCCAGCTAGCTCTGGGGCCAACGTCCTGACTTTC.

This chain connects TRBV21-1 to TRBJ2-7; the table's D call, TRBD2, has no DNA check behind it. TRBV21-1 is designated a pseudogene. This CDR3 is built from 19 residues. The CDR3 reads CASSVRTLGRSPSVYEQYF. CDR3 DNA: TGTGCCAGCAGCGTCCGGACCCTAGGGAGGTCCCCTTCGGTCTACGAGCAGTACTTC.

In this sample, this clone turned up a few times. The chain combines TRBV6-5 with TRBJ1-1; 9 bases align to TRBD1. The V gene's germline CDR1 is MNHEY and CDR2 SVGAGI. The CDR3 spans 14 residues. V shed 6 bases, J shed 1 base, and the junction held 3 bases outside the gene matches. CDR3 sequence: CASRGTGSNTEAFF. The CDR3 DNA reads as TGTGCCAGCAGGGGGACAGGGTCGAACACTGAAGCTTTCTTT.

The J gene is TRBJ1-1, the V gene TRBV24-1; a possible D gene is TRBD1 (5 bases). CDR1 is KGHDR, CDR2 SFDVKD, per germline. V shed 4 bases and J shed 0 bases, with 11 bases lying between them. The CDR3 has 15 amino acids. This chain's CDR3 is CATSEGGVMNTEAFF. As DNA, the CDR3 is TGTGCCACCAGTGAGGGGGGGGTTATGAACACTGAAGCTTTCTTT.

V gene TRBV19 combines with J gene TRBJ1-1, with D hard to call. The V end lost 8 bases, the J end lost 0 bases, and 16 bases lay between the germline ends. This CDR3 contains 15 residues. Germline V gives CDR1 LNHDA, CDR2 SQIVND (reference sequence). The CDR3 is CASSMSGIMNTEAFF. The CDR3 bases are TGTGCCAGTTCGATGTCGGGGATAATGAACACTGAAGCTTTCTTT.

The chain recombines TRBV4-1 with TRBJ2-2; 10 bases agree with TRBD1. Germline V gene lookup returns CDR1 MGHRA and CDR2 YSYEKL. This CDR3 comprises 21 residues. V dropped 4 bases and J dropped 6; count of bases not matched to a gene: 23. This chain's CDR3 is CASSLAEGPGQGIAWAGELFF. CDR3 bases: TGCGCCAGCAGCCTAGCAGAAGGCCCGGGACAGGGGATAGCATGGGCCGGGGAGCTGTTTTTT.

This clone was detected only once. The chain uses TRBV28 and TRBJ2-6; D gene ambiguous. V lost 5 bases and J 4 bases, leaving 12 bases between the germline ends. The length of the CDR3 is 15 residues. Germline lookup yields CDR1 MDHEN and CDR2 SYDVKM. Here the CDR3 DNA reads TGTGCCAGCAGTCCCTTTCTCCTCGGGGCCAACGTCCTGACTTTC. Its translation is CASSPFLLGANVLTF.

The V call is TRBV2, the J call TRBJ1-5; the D is unclear. The V end lost 2 bases, the J end lost 0 bases, and 8 bases lay between the germline ends. Germline-derived CDR1 and CDR2 are SNHLY and FYNNEI. CDR3 length equals 15 residues. The DNA of the CDR3 is TGTGCCAGCAGTGAACTTACTTATAGCAATCAGCCCCAGCATTTT. It is translated as CASSELTYSNQPQHF.

Only a few counts were recorded for this clone. The chain has TRBV5-4 and TRBJ1-1; D gene uncertain. The CDR3 length is 13 residues. The V gene lost 3 bases and the J gene lost 5 bases, with 11 bases spanning the gap. CDR1 and CDR2 (germline): SGHNT, YYREEE (reference sequence). Here the CDR3 DNA reads TGTGCCAGCAGCTCCGACGGGTGGACTGAAGCTTTCTTT. The encoded protein is CASSSDGWTEAFF.

The chain combines TRBV4-2 with TRBJ2-3; no firm D call. This CDR3 has 17 amino acids. Trimming pared 1 base from V and 0 bases from J, leaving 14 bases between. CDR1 LGHNA and CDR2 YNFKEQ come from the germline V gene. CDR3 amino acids: CASSQGGLRLSTDTQYF. In nucleotides, the CDR3 is TGTGCCAGCAGCCAAGGAGGTTTGCGACTGAGCACAGATACGCAGTATTTT.

The chain couples TRBV2 to TRBJ2-1, with 8 bases identical to TRBD2. V shed 11 bases and J 9 bases; nucleotides not matched to a gene: 15. Germline V CDR1 and CDR2: SNHLY, FYNNEI. The CDR3 length is 14 residues. CDR3 in DNA: TGTGCCTGCGTCGGGACTAGTCAATGGGGTGAGCAGTTCTTC. It yields the protein CACVGTSQWGEQFF.

V and J are TRBV2 and TRBJ2-6, with a weak D call TRBD2 (6 bases). CDR1 and CDR2 from the germline V gene are SNHLY and FYNNEI. V gave up 8 bases and J gave up 4 bases, with 12 bases separating them. The CDR3 spans 14 residues. The CDR3 sequence: CASLGLPGANVLTF. The CDR3 region has the DNA TGTGCCAGCCTGGGACTCCCAGGGGCCAACGTCCTGACTTTC.

The chain uses TRBV6-1 and TRBJ2-3; 12 positions agree with TRBD2. After removal of 2 bases from V and 3 bases from J, the junction contained 3 bases not matched to a gene. The CDR3 extends over 16 amino acids. Per germline, CDR1 MNHNS and CDR2 SASEGT. CDR3: CASSELAGGLTDTQYF. CDR3 bases: TGTGCCAGCAGTGAACTAGCGGGGGGGCTGACAGATACGCAGTATTTT.

This chain links TRBV4-2 with TRBJ2-6; perhaps TRBD1 as D (5 bases). CDR3 length: 18 residues. Germline V CDR1 and CDR2: LGHNA, YNFKEQ. The germline V and J ends were trimmed by 3 bases and 2 bases, with 17 bases remaining between them. In DNA form, the CDR3 reads TGTGCCAGCAGCCACCGTAGGGGCGAACTTACTGGGGCCAACGTCCTGACTTTC. Its translation is CASSHRRGELTGANVLTF.

The V call is TRBV2, the J call TRBJ1-5, with 8 bases aligning to TRBD1. Looked up from germline, CDR1 is SNHLY and CDR2 is FYNNEI. The CDR3 extends over 14 amino acids. V shed 5 bases and J 6 bases; nucleotides not matched to a gene: 6. The CDR3 DNA sequence: TGTGCCAGCAGTCTCACAGGGGGAGGTCAGCCCCAGCATTTT. Its translation is CASSLTGGGQPQHF.

The V gene is TRBV28, the J gene TRBJ1-5; possible D gene TRBD1, 6 bases. Germline-derived CDR1 and CDR2 are MDHEN and SYDVKM. The germline V and J ends were trimmed by 6 bases and 7 bases, with 16 bases remaining between them. This CDR3 spans 14 amino acids. CDR3 nucleotide sequence: TGTGCCAGCAGATCCGGTCAGGGGTGGCAGCCCCAGCATTTT. Translated, it gives CASRSGQGWQPQHF.